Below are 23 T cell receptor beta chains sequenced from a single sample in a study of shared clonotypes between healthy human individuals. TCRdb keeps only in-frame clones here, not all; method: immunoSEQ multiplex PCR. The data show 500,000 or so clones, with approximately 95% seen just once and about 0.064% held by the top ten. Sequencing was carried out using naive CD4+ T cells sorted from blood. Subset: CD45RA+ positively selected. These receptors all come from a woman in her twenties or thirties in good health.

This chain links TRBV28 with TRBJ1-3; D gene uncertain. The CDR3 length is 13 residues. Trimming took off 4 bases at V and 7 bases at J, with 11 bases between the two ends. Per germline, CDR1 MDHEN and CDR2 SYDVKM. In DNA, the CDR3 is TGTGCCAGCAGTTACGGTCTGGGGAACACCATATATTTT. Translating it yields CASSYGLGNTIYF.

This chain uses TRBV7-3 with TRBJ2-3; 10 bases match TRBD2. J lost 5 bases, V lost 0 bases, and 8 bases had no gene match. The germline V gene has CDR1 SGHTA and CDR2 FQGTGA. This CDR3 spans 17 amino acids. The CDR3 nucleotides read TGTGCCAGCAGCTTAACGAAGGTGGGACTAGCGTTAGATACGCAGTATTTT. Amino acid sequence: CASSLTKVGLALDTQYF.

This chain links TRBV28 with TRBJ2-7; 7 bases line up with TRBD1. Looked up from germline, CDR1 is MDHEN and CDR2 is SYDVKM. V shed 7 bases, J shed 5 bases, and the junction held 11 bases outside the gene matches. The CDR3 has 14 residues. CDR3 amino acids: CASTPGRGRDEQYF. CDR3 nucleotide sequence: TGTGCCAGCACCCCGGGAAGGGGGCGCGACGAGCAGTACTTC.

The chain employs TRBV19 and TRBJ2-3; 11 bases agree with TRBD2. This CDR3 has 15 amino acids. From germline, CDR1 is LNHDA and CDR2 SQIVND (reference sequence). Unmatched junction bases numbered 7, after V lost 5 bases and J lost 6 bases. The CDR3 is CASSQLAGDTDTQYF. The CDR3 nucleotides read TGTGCCAGTAGTCAACTAGCGGGAGATACCGATACGCAGTATTTT.

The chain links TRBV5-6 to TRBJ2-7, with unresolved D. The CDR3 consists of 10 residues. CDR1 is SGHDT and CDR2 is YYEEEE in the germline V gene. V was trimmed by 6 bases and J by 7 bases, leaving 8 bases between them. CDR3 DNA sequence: TGTGCCAGCACCCTGGGGGAGCAGTACTTC. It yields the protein CASTLGEQYF.

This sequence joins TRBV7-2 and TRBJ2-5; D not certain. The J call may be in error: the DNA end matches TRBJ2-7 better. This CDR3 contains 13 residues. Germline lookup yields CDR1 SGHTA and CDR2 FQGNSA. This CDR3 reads CASSFGPSYEQYF. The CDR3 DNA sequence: TGTGCCAGCAGCTTTGGGCCATCCTACGAGCAGTACTTC.

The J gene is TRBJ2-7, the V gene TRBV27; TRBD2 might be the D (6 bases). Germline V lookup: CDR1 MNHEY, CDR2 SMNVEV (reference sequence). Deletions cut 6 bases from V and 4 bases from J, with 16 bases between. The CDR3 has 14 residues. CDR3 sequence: CASSAFREFYEQYF. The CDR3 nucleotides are TGTGCCAGCAGCGCCTTTCGGGAGTTTTACGAGCAGTACTTC.

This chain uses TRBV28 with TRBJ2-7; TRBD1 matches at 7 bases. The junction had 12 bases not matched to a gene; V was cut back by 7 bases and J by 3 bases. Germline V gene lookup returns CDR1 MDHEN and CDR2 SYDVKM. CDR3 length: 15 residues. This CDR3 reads CASKFRDRDGYEQYF. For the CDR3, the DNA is TGTGCCAGCAAGTTCCGCGACAGGGACGGCTACGAGCAGTACTTC. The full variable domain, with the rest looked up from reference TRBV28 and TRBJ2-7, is DVKVTQSSRYLVKRTGEKVFLECVQDMDHENMFWYRQDPGLGLRLIYFSYDVKMKEKGDIPEGYSVSREKKERFSLILESASTNQTSMYLCASKFRDRDGYEQYFGPGTRLTVT.

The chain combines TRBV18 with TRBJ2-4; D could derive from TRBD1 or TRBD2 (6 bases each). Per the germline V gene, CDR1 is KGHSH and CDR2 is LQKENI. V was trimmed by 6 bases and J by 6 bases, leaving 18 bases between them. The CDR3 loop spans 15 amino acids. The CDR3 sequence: CASSRPGAIGNIQYF. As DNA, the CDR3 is TGTGCCAGCTCGCGCCCGGGGGCAATCGGAAACATTCAGTACTTC.

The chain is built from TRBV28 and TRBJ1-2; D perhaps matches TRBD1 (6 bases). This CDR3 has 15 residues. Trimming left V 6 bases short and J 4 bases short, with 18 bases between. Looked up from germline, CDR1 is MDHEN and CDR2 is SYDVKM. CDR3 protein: CASRDRDTLSYGYTF. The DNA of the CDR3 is TGTGCCAGCAGAGATCGGGACACCCTCTCCTATGGCTACACCTTC.

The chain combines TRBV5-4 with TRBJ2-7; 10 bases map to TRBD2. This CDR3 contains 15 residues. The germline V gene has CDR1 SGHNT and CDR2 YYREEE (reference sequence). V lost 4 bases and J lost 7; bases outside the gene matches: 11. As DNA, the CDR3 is TGTGCCAGCAGCGCCTCAAGCGGGAGGGTATGGGAGCAGTACTTC. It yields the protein CASSASSGRVWEQYF.

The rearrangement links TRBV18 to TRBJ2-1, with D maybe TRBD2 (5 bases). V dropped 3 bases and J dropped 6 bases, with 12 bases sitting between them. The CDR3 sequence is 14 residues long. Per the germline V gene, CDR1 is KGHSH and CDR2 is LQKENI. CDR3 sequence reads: CASSPPGGFNEQFF. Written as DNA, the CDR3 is TGTGCCAGCTCACCCCCCGGAGGTTTCAATGAGCAGTTCTTC.

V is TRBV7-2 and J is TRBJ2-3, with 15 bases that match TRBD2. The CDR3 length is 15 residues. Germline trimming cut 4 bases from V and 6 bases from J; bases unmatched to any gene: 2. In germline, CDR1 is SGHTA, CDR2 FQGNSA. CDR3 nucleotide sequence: TGTGCCAGCAGCTCGGGACTAGCGGGAGGTGATACGCAGTATTTT. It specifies CASSSGLAGGDTQYF. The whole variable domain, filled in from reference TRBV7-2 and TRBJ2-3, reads GAGVSQSPSNKVTEKGKDVELRCDPISGHTALYWYRQSLGQGLEFLIYFQGNSAPDKSGLPSDRFSAERTGGSVSTLTIQRTQQEDSAVYLCASSSGLAGGDTQYFGPGTRLTVL.

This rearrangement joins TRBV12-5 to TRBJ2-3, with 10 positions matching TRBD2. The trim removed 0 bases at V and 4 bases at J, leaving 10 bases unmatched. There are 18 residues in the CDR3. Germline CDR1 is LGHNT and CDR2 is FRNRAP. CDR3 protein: CASGLVQELAGFPDTQYF. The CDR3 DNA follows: TGTGCTAGTGGTTTGGTACAGGAACTAGCGGGATTCCCAGATACGCAGTATTTT.

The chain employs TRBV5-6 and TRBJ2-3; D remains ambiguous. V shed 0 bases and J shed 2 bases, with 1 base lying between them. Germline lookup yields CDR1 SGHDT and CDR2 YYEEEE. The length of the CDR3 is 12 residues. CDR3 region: CASSLATDTQYF. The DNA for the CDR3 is TGTGCCAGCAGCTTGGCCACAGATACGCAGTATTTT.

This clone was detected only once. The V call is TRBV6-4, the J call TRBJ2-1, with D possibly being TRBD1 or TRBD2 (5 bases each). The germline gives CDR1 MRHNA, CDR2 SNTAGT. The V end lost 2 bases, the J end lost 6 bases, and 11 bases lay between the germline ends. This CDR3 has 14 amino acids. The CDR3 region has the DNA TGTGCCAGCAGTGACCCCGGGACGTCCAATGAGCAGTTCTTC. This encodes CASSDPGTSNEQFF.

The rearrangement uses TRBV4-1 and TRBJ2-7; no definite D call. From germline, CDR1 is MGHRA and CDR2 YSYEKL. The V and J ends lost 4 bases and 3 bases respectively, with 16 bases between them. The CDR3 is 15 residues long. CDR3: CASSRSMGAHYEQYF. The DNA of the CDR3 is TGCGCCAGCAGCCGGTCCATGGGCGCCCACTACGAGCAGTACTTC.

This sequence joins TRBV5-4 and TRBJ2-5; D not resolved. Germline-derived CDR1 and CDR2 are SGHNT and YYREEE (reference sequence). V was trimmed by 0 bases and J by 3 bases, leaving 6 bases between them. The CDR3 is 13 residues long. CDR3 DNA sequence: TGTGCCAGCAGCTTGGCCGAAGAAGAGACCCAGTACTTC. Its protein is CASSLAEEETQYF.

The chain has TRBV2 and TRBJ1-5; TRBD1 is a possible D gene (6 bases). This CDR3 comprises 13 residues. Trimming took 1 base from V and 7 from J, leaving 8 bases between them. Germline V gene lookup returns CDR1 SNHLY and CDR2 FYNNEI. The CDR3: CASSEGGGQPQHF. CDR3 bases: TGTGCCAGCAGTGAAGGGGGGGGCCAGCCCCAGCATTTT.

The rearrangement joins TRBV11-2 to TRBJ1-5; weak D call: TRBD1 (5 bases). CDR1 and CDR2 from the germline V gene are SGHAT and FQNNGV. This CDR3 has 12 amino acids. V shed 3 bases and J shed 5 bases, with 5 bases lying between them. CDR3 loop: CASSFRDQPQHF. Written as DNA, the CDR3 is TGTGCCAGCAGCTTCAGGGATCAGCCCCAGCATTTT.

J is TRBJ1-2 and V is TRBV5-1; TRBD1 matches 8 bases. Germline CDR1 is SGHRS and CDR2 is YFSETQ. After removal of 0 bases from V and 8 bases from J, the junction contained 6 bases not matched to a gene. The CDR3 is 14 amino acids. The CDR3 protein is CASSLVDRGRGYTF. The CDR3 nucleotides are TGCGCCAGCAGCTTGGTAGACAGGGGACGCGGCTACACCTTC.

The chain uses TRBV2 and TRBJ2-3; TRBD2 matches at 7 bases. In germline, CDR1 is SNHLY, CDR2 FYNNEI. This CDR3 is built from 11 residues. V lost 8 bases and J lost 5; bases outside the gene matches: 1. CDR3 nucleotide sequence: TGTGCCAGCGGGGGGGGAGATACGCAGTATTTT. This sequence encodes CASGGGDTQYF. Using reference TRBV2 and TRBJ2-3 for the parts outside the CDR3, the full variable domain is EPEVTQTPSHQVTQMGQEVILRCVPISNHLYFYWYRQILGQKVEFLVSFYNNEISEKSEIFDDQFSVERPDGSNFTLKIRSTKLEDSAMYFCASGGGDTQYFGPGTRLTVL.

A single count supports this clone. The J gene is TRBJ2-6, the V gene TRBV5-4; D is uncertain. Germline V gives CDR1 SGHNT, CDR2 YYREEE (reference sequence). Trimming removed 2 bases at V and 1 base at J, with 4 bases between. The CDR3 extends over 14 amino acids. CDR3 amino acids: CASSFWSGANVLTF. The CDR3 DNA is TGTGCCAGCAGCTTTTGGTCTGGGGCCAACGTCCTGACTTTC.